This T cell receptor (beta chain) was documented in a study of STAT5B mutations in CD4+ large granular lymphocyte leukemia. Findings and caveats of the study: No patients shared main leukemic clonotypes, though roughly 27% appeared at low frequency elsewhere. Patient CD4-sorted repertoires stayed more clonal than healthy ones after leukemic-clone removal.

Data came from immunoSEQ multiplex PCR; TCRdb stores just in-frame clones and leaves some out. Of about 37,000 clones listed, 70% to 90% are singletons. Concerning this clone: The antigen remains unidentified.

The V and J ends lost 2 bases and 0 bases respectively, with 10 bases between them. Germline CDR1 is MNHEY and CDR2 is SMNVEV (reference sequence). The CDR3 loop spans 16 amino acids. The rearrangement uses TRBV27 and TRBJ2-2; D remains ambiguous. Sequencing was carried out using CD4+ T cells from blood buffy coats. This sequence originates from a human donor in good health. Here the CDR3 DNA reads TGTGCCAGCAGTTTAGGGCTAACCGCGAACACCGGGGAGCTGTTTTTT. Its protein is CASSLGLTANTGELFF.